Following are 9 T cell receptor beta chains from one sample sequenced in a study of shared clonotypes between healthy human individuals. CD45RO-negative CD8 cells positively selected for CCR7 made up the naive population, which excluded terminally differentiated effector memory CD45RA+ cells. Repertoires were generated with immunoSEQ multiplex PCR, while TCRdb's copy carries only in-frame clones and drops some. The table lists just over 2,000,000 clones, about 95% of them singletons. Sequenced: naive CD8+ T cells sorted from blood. Source of these receptors: a young man in good health.

This clone occurred once. The gene calls are TRBV11-3 and TRBJ2-7; D is unresolved. Germline-derived CDR1 and CDR2 are SGHNT and YENEEA. This CDR3 spans 13 amino acids. V was trimmed by 8 bases and J by 1 base, leaving 12 bases between them. In DNA form, the CDR3 reads TGTGCCAGCGGATGCCGCGAGTCCTACGAGCAGTACTTC. It codes for CASGCRESYEQYF.

The genes are TRBV9 and TRBJ2-7; weak D call: TRBD1 (6 bases). CDR1 is SGDLS, CDR2 YYNGEE, per germline. V shed 4 bases and J shed 0 bases, with 11 bases lying between them. The CDR3 covers 14 residues. CDR3 nucleotide sequence: TGTGCCAGCAGCCTTTCGGACAGCTCCTACGAGCAGTACTTC. Residues: CASSLSDSSYEQYF. Full variable domain (rest looked up from reference TRBV9 and TRBJ2-7): DSGVTQTPKHLITATGQRVTLRCSPRSGDLSVYWYQQSLDQGLQFLIQYYNGEERAKGNILERFSAQQFPDLHSELNLSSLELGDSALYFCASSLSDSSYEQYFGPGTRLTVT.

This chain uses TRBV28 with TRBJ1-1; D is possibly TRBD1 (6 bases). The germline gives CDR1 MDHEN, CDR2 SYDVKM. V was pared by 6 bases and J by 7 bases, with 18 bases between. This CDR3 has 14 residues. CDR3 nucleotides: TGTGCCAGCAGGTCCAGGGGCCTCGGGGGTGAAGCTTTCTTT. Translated: CASRSRGLGGEAFF.

CDR3 DNA sequence: TGTGCCAGCAGTTCTGACAGTCTCGGCGGAAACACCATATATTTT. Encoded protein: CASSSDSLGGNTIYF. The chain links TRBV5-4 to TRBJ1-3, with TRBD1 as a possible D gene (5 bases). V dropped 5 bases and J dropped 4 bases, with 16 bases sitting between them. The CDR3 is 15 amino acids. Looked up from germline, CDR1 is SGHNT and CDR2 is YYREEE (reference sequence).

The chain joins TRBV7-2 to TRBJ1-6; 11 bases agree with TRBD1. Germline trimming cut 1 base from V and 9 bases from J; bases unmatched to any gene: 11. Germline-derived CDR1 and CDR2 are SGHTA and FQGNSA. The CDR3 loop spans 18 amino acids. CDR3 amino acids: CASSLEGQGAEAGSPLHF. In DNA, the CDR3 is TGTGCCAGCAGCTTAGAAGGACAGGGGGCTGAGGCGGGTTCACCCCTCCACTTT. Variable domain in full (rest from reference TRBV7-2 and TRBJ1-6): GAGVSQSPSNKVTEKGKDVELRCDPISGHTALYWYRQSLGQGLEFLIYFQGNSAPDKSGLPSDRFSAERTGGSVSTLTIQRTQQEDSAVYLCASSLEGQGAEAGSPLHFGNGTRLTVT.

The chain couples TRBV5-6 to TRBJ1-4; D gene unclear. Germline values: CDR1 SGHDT, CDR2 YYEEEE. With 8 bases removed from V and 4 bases from J, the gap between germline ends came to 12 bases. CDR3 length equals 13 residues. The CDR3 is CASSTANNEKLFF. In DNA form, the CDR3 reads TGTGCCAGTTCAACAGCTAATAATGAAAAACTGTTTTTT. Looking up the rest from reference TRBV5-6 and TRBJ1-4 gives the full variable domain: DAGVTQSPTHLIKTRGQQVTLRCSPKSGHDTVSWYQQALGQGPQFIFQYYEEEERQRGNFPDRFSGHQFPNYSSELNVNALLLGDSALYLCASSTANNEKLFFGSGTQLSVL.

V usage is TRBV7-6 and J usage is TRBJ2-1; either TRBD1 or TRBD2 may supply D (5 bases each). This CDR3 region has 15 residues. Per the germline V gene, CDR1 is SGHVS and CDR2 is FNYEAQ. Trimming took off 3 bases at V and 5 bases at J, with 14 bases between the two ends. The CDR3 spells CASSFSWDVDNEQFF. In DNA, the CDR3 is TGTGCCAGCAGCTTTTCCTGGGACGTTGACAATGAGCAGTTCTTC.

The CDR3 spells CASSYSSTSGPYEQYF. CDR3 DNA sequence: TGTGCCAGCAGCTACTCCTCGACTAGCGGGCCCTACGAGCAGTACTTC. The chain combines TRBV7-9 with TRBJ2-7, with 10 nucleotides matching TRBD2. The CDR3 contains 16 residues. J gave up 2 bases and V 4 bases, and 8 bases lay outside the gene matches. Germline values: CDR1 SEHNR, CDR2 FQNEAQ (reference sequence).

The chain joins TRBV7-9 to TRBJ2-1; 9 bases agree with TRBD2. CDR1 is SEHNR, CDR2 FQNEAQ, per germline (reference sequence). The CDR3 runs 14 residues. The V segment lost 5 bases and the J segment 6 bases; nucleotides outside the gene matches: 5. The CDR3 DNA is TGTGCCAGCAGCCCGACGACTAGCGGCAATGAGCAGTTCTTC. It specifies CASSPTTSGNEQFF.